This is a list of T cell receptor beta chains from one sample in a study of T cell responses to AZD1222 COVID-19 vaccine. The protocol was immunoSEQ multiplex PCR, while the TCRdb copy is restricted to in-frame clones and leaves out a portion. Altogether more than 95,000 clones are present, around 89% being singletons, with the ten largest covering 6.5% to 8%. Source: peripheral blood, taken on day 0 of AZD1222 vaccination. The receptor source for this set is an adult in good health. CDR3s include the opening cysteine and the closing phenylalanine or tryptophan. D genes are given only for firm matches. Some rows mark clone size as missing; the rest say once, few, many or name a class of expanded clone.

DNA,CDR3,D,size,V,J
TGTGCCAGCAGCTTCGGACGGCCTCCCTACGAGCAGTACTTC,CASSFGRPPYEQYF,NA,NA,TRBV7-3,TRBJ2-7
TGTGCCAGTAGTATGATAGGGACCGCGAACACTGAAGCTTTCTTT,CASSMIGTANTEAFF,NA,few,TRBV19,TRBJ1-1
TGTGCCAGCAGGGTAGACGTATTAGGCACTGAAGCTTTCTTT,CASRVDVLGTEAFF,NA,NA,TRBV2,TRBJ1-1
TGTGCCAGTACCGACAGGGCGGATCAGCCCCAGCATTTT,CASTDRADQPQHF,TRBD1,NA,TRBV19,TRBJ1-5
TGTGCCAGCAGTATACCCGGGAACTACAATGAGCAGTTCTTC,CASSIPGNYNEQFF,NA,NA,TRBV27,TRBJ2-1
TGTGCCAGCAGCTTGGCCCAGGGGGCGCCGTGGAATGAGCAGTTCTTC,CASSLAQGAPWNEQFF,TRBD1,NA,TRBV5-5,TRBJ2-1
TGTGCCAGCACCGAGGGTTTTCAGCCCCAGCATTTT,CASTEGFQPQHF,NA,NA,TRBV12-3/TRBV12-4,TRBJ1-5
TGTGCCAGCAGCGTAGGGGCGGGGGAGCTCTACGAGCAGTACTTC,CASSVGAGELYEQYF,TRBD2,once,TRBV9,TRBJ2-7
TGTGCCAGCAGCTTAGAAGGACAGAAGTTCAATGAGCAGTTCTTC,CASSLEGQKFNEQFF,NA,NA,TRBV7-3,TRBJ2-1
TGTGCCACCAGTGAGCCATCTGGGCGCCGCAGCACAGATACGCAGTATTTT,CATSEPSGRRSTDTQYF,NA,NA,TRBV24-1,TRBJ2-3
TGTGCCAGCAGGGGACAGGGGTCGAGTGGCTACACCTTC,CASRGQGSSGYTF,TRBD1,NA,TRBV28,TRBJ1-2
TGTGCCAGTAGTCCCGGAGGTAGCGGGAGGGCCTGGGGCAATGAGCAGTTCTTC,CASSPGGSGRAWGNEQFF,TRBD2,once,TRBV19,TRBJ2-1
TGTGCCAGCAGCCAACCACAGGGGGGCAATCAGCCCCAGCATTTT,CASSQPQGGNQPQHF,TRBD1,NA,TRBV4-2,TRBJ1-5
TGTGCCAGCTCAACGTGGGAGGAGGACAATGAGCAGTTCTTC,CASSTWEEDNEQFF,NA,NA,TRBV27,TRBJ2-1
TGTGCCAGCAGCCAAGCGGGGGGCGGCACTGAAGCTTTCTTT,CASSQAGGGTEAFF,NA,NA,TRBV3-1/TRBV3-2,TRBJ1-1
TGTGCCAGTAGTCAGGGGAGGAACACTGAAGCTTTCTTT,CASSQGRNTEAFF,NA,NA,TRBV19,TRBJ1-1
TGTGCCATCAGTGAAGGACAGGGGGCCGGTCAGCCCCAGCATTTT,CAISEGQGAGQPQHF,TRBD1,NA,TRBV10-3,TRBJ1-5
TGTGCCAGCAGCCAACAGTCAGGGGGGCAGCCCCAGCATTTT,CASSQQSGGQPQHF,TRBD1,once,TRBV7-2,TRBJ1-5
TGTGCCAGCAGTTCCGGACAGGGCCACTATGGCTACACCTTC,CASSSGQGHYGYTF,TRBD1,NA,TRBV28,TRBJ1-2
TGTGCCAGCAGCACCGATGGGGGGAATTCACCCCTCCACTTT,CASSTDGGNSPLHF,NA,NA,TRBV7-6,TRBJ1-6
TGCGCCAGCAGCCAAGTACTAGGTATCCACGAGCAGTACTTC,CASSQVLGIHEQYF,NA,NA,TRBV4-1,TRBJ2-7
TGTGCCAGCAGTGAAGGGTTTGGAGATACGCAGTATTTT,CASSEGFGDTQYF,NA,NA,TRBV2,TRBJ2-3